This T cell receptor (beta chain) was retrieved from a study of vaccination and CD4 T cells after COVID-19. Regarding the study as a whole: Median SARS-CoV-2-reactive clonotype numbers went from roughly 22 to 38; this increase was not significant.

With regard to this clonotype: As yet, its antigen is unknown.

Sequencing of DNA taken from cultured CD4+ T cells relied on the Oncomine TCR Beta short-read assay. It was cultured CD4+ T cells from which genomic DNA was extracted. TCRdb independently ran MiXCR on the PCR reads; one entry per CDR3 protein. The profile shows 9,500 to 15,000 distinct CDR3 sequences, around 32% of them singletons. Described treatment: approximately nine-day PBMC culture with coronavirus spike peptide pools or control peptides (ViraFEST assay). Fresh medium (containing IL-2) replaced half the medium on days 3 and 7. The source was CD4+ T cells from blood, cultured in vitro, collected before SARS-CoV-2 vaccination. The origin of this receptor is a human donor who received a COVID-19 vaccine.

The CDR3 DNA sequence: TGCGCCAGCAGCCAAGCCATGCGTCTCGGGGTTAACACCGGGGAGCTGTTTTTT. This sequence encodes CASSQAMRLGVNTGELFF. The chain carries TRBV4-1 and TRBJ2-2, with TRBD2 as a possible D gene (5 bases). This CDR3 has 18 residues. Germline V lookup: CDR1 MGHRA, CDR2 YSYEKL. V lost 1 base and J lost 2, with 17 bases in between.